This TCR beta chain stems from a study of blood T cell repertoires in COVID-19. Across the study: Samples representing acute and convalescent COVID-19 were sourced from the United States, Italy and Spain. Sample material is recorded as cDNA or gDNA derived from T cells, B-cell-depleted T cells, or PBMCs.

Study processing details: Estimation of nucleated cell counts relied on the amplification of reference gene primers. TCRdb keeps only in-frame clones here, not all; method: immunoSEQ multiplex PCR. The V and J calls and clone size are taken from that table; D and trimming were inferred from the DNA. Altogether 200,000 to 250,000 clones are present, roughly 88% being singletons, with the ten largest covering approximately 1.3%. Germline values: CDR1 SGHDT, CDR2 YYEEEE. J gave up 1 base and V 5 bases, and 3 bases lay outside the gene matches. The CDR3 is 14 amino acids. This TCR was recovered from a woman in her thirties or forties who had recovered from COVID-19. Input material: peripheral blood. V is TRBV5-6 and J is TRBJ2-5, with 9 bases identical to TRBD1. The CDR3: CASRTGGGQETQYF. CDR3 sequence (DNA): TGTGCCAGCAGAACAGGGGGCGGCCAAGAGACCCAGTACTTC.